This T cell receptor (beta chain) was captured by sequencing in a study of blood T cells in healthy people across ages. With a J-beta primer mix and a sample-barcoded 5' primer, a second PCR ran about 6 to 11 cycles. TCRdb passed the 5' RACE reads through MiXCR, listing each CDR3 protein once. The sample records hundreds of thousands of distinct CDR3 sequences, around two fifths being singletons. CDR1 DFQATT and CDR2 SNEGSKA come from the germline V gene (reference sequence). The CDR3 has 16 amino acids. The sample consisted of blood. The rearrangement joins TRBV20-1 to TRBJ2-5, with 12 bases that match TRBD1. Matching the DNA end better, TRBJ2-7 makes the J call doubtful. This clonotype originated in a man aged 60 to 75 in good health. The CDR3 protein is CSAAGQGATNPYEQYF. CDR3 DNA: TGCAGTGCCGCGGGACAGGGGGCGACTAACCCCTACGAGCAGTACTTC.